This TCR beta chain was observed in a study of blood T cells in healthy people across ages. Study-wide findings and caveats: PBMCs were not sorted, which prevented a conclusive comparison of naive versus antigen-experienced cells.

This clonotype was observed at least ten times. The antigen is not known. The second PCR ran about 6 to 12 cycles with a sample-barcoded 5' primer and J-beta primers. TCRdb fed the 5' RACE reads into MiXCR, producing one record per CDR3 protein. The profile shows about 930,000 distinct CDR3 sequences, approximately 32% of them singletons. The germline V and J ends were trimmed by 0 bases and 0 bases, with 7 bases remaining between them. Germline loops: CDR1 SGHRS, CDR2 YFSETQ. This CDR3 is 14 amino acids long. The same sample was also used in a study of T cells of mothers and their children.

The specimen sequenced was blood. The J gene is TRBJ2-7, the V gene TRBV5-1; no firm D call. This TCR was recovered from a middle-aged woman in good health. The CDR3 coding sequence is TGCGCCAGCAGCTTGGAAGCAGTCTCCTACGAGCAGTACTTC. Amino acids: CASSLEAVSYEQYF.